The 8 T cell receptor beta chains below come from one sample, sequenced in a study of shared clonotypes between healthy human individuals. Clones were sequenced by immunoSEQ multiplex PCR, and TCRdb holds only the in-frame ones, with some missing. The sample lists about 510,000 clones, almost 97% occurring once. Sequenced: naive CD4+ T cells sorted from blood. Subset: CD45RA+ positively selected. The origin of the receptors is a woman aged 30 to 39 in good health.

V gene TRBV2 combines with J gene TRBJ1-2, with D uncertain. This CDR3 spans 13 amino acids. Trimming left V 1 base short and J 5 bases short, with 8 bases between. CDR1 and CDR2 from the germline V gene are SNHLY and FYNNEI. The CDR3 nucleotides read TGTGCCAGCAGTGAAGGTGAGACTTATGGCTACACCTTC. Protein: CASSEGETYGYTF.

The CDR3 sequence: CASSTPPQVGQPQHF. The CDR3 coding sequence is TGTGCCAGCAGTACCCCGCCCCAAGTTGGGCAGCCCCAGCATTTT. This chain uses TRBV28 with TRBJ1-5; D is unclear. There are 15 residues in the CDR3. In germline, CDR1 is MDHEN, CDR2 SYDVKM. V lost 5 bases, J lost 7 bases, and 18 bases lay in between.

The gene calls are TRBV27 and TRBJ1-5; 8 bases line up with TRBD1. The CDR3 covers 15 residues. Germline V lookup: CDR1 MNHEY, CDR2 SMNVEV (reference sequence). V shed 6 bases, J shed 5 bases, and the junction held 9 bases outside the gene matches. Here the CDR3 DNA reads TGTGCCAGCAGACTTTTTCAGGGGGCGGATCAGCCCCAGCATTTT. Translating it yields CASRLFQGADQPQHF.

This chain joins TRBV5-8 and TRBJ2-2; 8 bases are a match to TRBD1. V lost 3 bases, J lost 1 base, and 5 bases stayed unmatched. CDR3 length equals 16 residues. The germline V gene has CDR1 SGHTS and CDR2 YDEGEE. The CDR3 region has the DNA TGTGCCAGCAGCTCCCCCGGGACAGGGAACACCGGGGAGCTGTTTTTT. The encoded protein is CASSSPGTGNTGELFF.

The rearrangement joins TRBV5-1 to TRBJ1-3; D is undetermined. Trimming shortened V by 3 bases and J by 7 bases, and 14 bases separated the two germline ends. The CDR3 spans 14 residues. Germline CDR1 and CDR2: SGHRS and YFSETQ. CDR3: CASSSEPSRNTIYF. DNA of the CDR3: TGCGCCAGCAGCTCGGAGCCAAGTAGGAACACCATATATTTT.

The V call is TRBV11-3, the J call TRBJ2-3, with 7 bases matching TRBD1. Germline V lookup: CDR1 SGHNT, CDR2 YENEEA. The CDR3 has 15 amino acids. Trimming at V came to 6 bases and at J to 4 bases, leaving 10 bases not matched to a gene. The CDR3 sequence: CASSLYTGAPDTQYF. CDR3 DNA sequence: TGTGCCAGCAGTTTATACACAGGGGCCCCAGATACGCAGTATTTT.

The V gene is TRBV11-1, the J gene TRBJ1-4; TRBD1 matches at 8 bases. Germline lookup yields CDR1 SGHAT and CDR2 FQDESV (reference sequence). The CDR3 contains 16 residues. The J segment lost 5 bases and the V segment lost 4 bases, leaving 9 bases of the junction unmatched. The CDR3 reads CASSYGTDRVNEKLFF. CDR3 nucleotides: TGTGCCAGCAGCTACGGGACGGACAGGGTAAATGAAAAACTGTTTTTT.

Of note for this clone: Other DNA sequences in this specimen translate into the identical CDR3. The rearrangement links TRBV9 to TRBJ2-1; possibly TRBD1 or TRBD2 for D (5 bases each). Trimming pared 0 bases from V and 4 bases from J, leaving 11 bases between. The V gene's germline CDR1 is SGDLS and CDR2 YYNGEE. The CDR3 sequence is 15 residues long. CDR3 in amino acids: CASSVGGRGYNEQFF. CDR3 nucleotides: TGTGCCAGCAGCGTAGGGGGACGGGGATACAATGAGCAGTTCTTC.